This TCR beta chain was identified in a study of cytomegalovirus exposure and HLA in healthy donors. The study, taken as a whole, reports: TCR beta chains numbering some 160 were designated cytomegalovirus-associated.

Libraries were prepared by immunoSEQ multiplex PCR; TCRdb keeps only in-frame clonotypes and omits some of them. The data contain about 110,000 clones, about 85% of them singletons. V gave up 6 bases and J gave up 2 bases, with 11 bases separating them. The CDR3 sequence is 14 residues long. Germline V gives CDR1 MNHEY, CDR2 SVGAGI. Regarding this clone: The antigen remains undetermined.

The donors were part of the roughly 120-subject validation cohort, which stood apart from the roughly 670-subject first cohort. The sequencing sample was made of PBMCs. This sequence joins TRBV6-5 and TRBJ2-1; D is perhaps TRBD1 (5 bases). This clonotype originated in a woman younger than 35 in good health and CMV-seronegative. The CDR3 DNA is TGTGCCAGCAGCCAGGGTGACCCCTACAATGAGCAGTTCTTC. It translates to CASSQGDPYNEQFF.